This section outlines one TCR beta chain sequence together with its context. This sample is drawn from a study of blood T cell repertoires in COVID-19. Across the study: The origin of the acute and convalescent COVID-19 samples was the United States, Italy and Spain. Nucleic acid was either cDNA or gDNA, and it came from T cells, B-cell-depleted T cells, or PBMCs.

TCRdb's copy holds only in-frame clones and misses some; the assay was immunoSEQ multiplex PCR. The profile shows around 200,000 clones, around 90% of them singletons. This CDR3 is 15 amino acids long. Trimming took 8 bases from V and 1 from J; bases not matched to a gene: 8. Looked up from germline, CDR1 is LNHDA and CDR2 is SQIVND (reference sequence). Enrollees, about 18 to 100 years old, lived in approximately 25 US areas. The gene calls are TRBV19 and TRBJ2-5, with TRBD1 matching over 9 bases. The receptor comes from a man aged 18 to 29 with acute COVID-19. Sequencing used PBMCs or T cells enriched from blood (not recorded which). CDR3 loop: CASALGQGGQETQYF. In DNA form, the CDR3 reads TGTGCCAGTGCCCTGGGACAGGGAGGCCAAGAGACCCAGTACTTC.